This TCR beta chain appears in the sequencing data of a study of blood T cell repertoires in COVID-19. Study-wide background: Sources were T cells, B-cell-depleted T cells, or PBMCs; the material itself was cDNA or gDNA.

Sequencing used immunoSEQ multiplex PCR; TCRdb keeps in-frame clones, though not all of them. The data contain under 250,000 clones, 84% of them singletons. The CDR3 totals 16 residues. Germline V lookup: CDR1 SGHVS, CDR2 FQNEAQ. J lost 3 bases, V lost 4 bases, and 5 bases had no gene match. This receptor was obtained from a woman in her fifties or sixties who had recovered from COVID-19. The gene calls are TRBV7-8 and TRBJ2-4; TRBD1 agrees at 11 bases. Sequencing used peripheral blood. CDR3 region: CASSYGTGGGKNIQYF. The DNA for the CDR3 is TGTGCCAGCAGCTACGGGACAGGGGGTGGCAAAAACATTCAGTACTTC.